This TCR beta chain is drawn from a study of blood T cell repertoires in COVID-19. Whole-study context: COVID-19 samples, acute and convalescent, were from the United States, Italy and Spain. PBMCs, B-cell-depleted T cells, or T cells provided the cDNA or gDNA that made up the material.

The germline V gene encodes CDR1 MNHEY and CDR2 SVGAGI. The CDR3 has 12 amino acids. V lost 5 bases and J lost 6, with 10 bases in between. Methods used by the authors: Nucleated cell number was recorded as an estimate derived from reference gene primer amplification. Generated by immunoSEQ multiplex PCR, the TCRdb table keeps only in-frame clones and is missing some. V, J and clone size reflect that table, while D and trimming were determined from the DNA. The data contain 70,000 or so clones, over 80% of them singletons. During active infection, Seattle patients enrolled and were then monitored through disease.

This clonotype originated in a man in his forties or fifties with COVID-19, enrolled during active disease. Source material: peripheral blood. The V gene is TRBV6-5, the J gene TRBJ1-1; no clear D. CDR3 amino acids: CASSLPRAEAFF. As DNA, the CDR3 is TGTGCCAGCAGTCTCCCGAGGGCTGAAGCTTTCTTT.